The present T cell receptor beta chain was sequenced within a study of monozygotic twins with inflammatory bowel disease. Each donor supplied approximately 2.5 ml of blood. Concerning this clonotype: Its cognate antigen is unknown.

The unique tags termed UMIs, each holding a 6-nucleotide sample barcode, were added by means of template switching. With the 5' RACE reads reprocessed, TCRdb shows one record per CDR3 protein and no DNA. Here the sample table reports approximately 100,000 distinct CDR3 sequences. Findings and limits, study-wide: Perhaps reflecting limited power, concordant and discordant twins did not differ in repertoire similarity. T cell subtypes were not distinguishable in this analysis.

The source material was blood. This sequence originates from a human donor with ulcerative colitis or Crohn's disease, or a healthy co-twin of an affected twin (not recorded which).

The CDR3 sequence is CATSNGFTQYF. This rearrangement joins TRBV24-1 to TRBJ2-5. Germline loops: CDR1 KGHDR, CDR2 SFDVKD. This CDR3 contains 11 residues.